In this sample, the clone carrying this T cell receptor (beta chain) turned up many times. Its specificity is not known. Trimming cost V 2 bases and J 0 bases, with 7 bases left between them. This CDR3 has 14 amino acids. The germline V gene encodes CDR1 KGHSH and CDR2 LQKENI. The sample originates from a study of regulatory T cells in long-lasting Graves disease. Study as a whole: Graves' patients with a new diagnosis had received antithyroid drugs under 3 months.

Building the TCR beta libraries relied on iRepertoire HTBI primers, and CDR3 regions underwent Arm-PCR. TCRdb itself ran the multiplex PCR reads through MiXCR, one entry per CDR3 protein. The top ten clones hold approximately 15% of a sample with 350,000 to 550,000 distinct CDR3 sequences, less than 15% of them seen once. Study-level results: New patients shared about 910 public clonotypes, and persistent patients shared more, with about 2,700.

Time point given: newly diagnosed GD, antithyroid drugs for less than 3 months. RNA from PBMCs was the source of the TCR library. From an endocrinology department in Xi'an, China, came the patients. The same specimen was also included in a second study, on T cells in Graves' hyperthyroidism and ophthalmopathy. From that second work: When ophthalmopathy did not progress within 18 months, Graves' hyperthyroidism was considered stable.

The chain couples TRBV18 to TRBJ1-1; no firm D call. The clonotype originates from a woman aged 50 to 60 with Graves disease. Sequenced here: peripheral blood mononuclear cells (PBMCs), sampled at new diagnosis, from a patient treated with antithyroid drugs. CDR3 sequence: CASSPMFLNTEAFF. The CDR3 nucleotides are TGTGCCAGCTCACCAATGTTTTTGAACACTGAAGCTTTCTTT. Looking up the rest from reference TRBV18 and TRBJ1-1 gives the full variable domain: NAGVMQNPRHLVRRRGQEARLRCSPMKGHSHVYWYRQLPEEGLKFMVYLQKENIIDESGMPKERFSAEFPKEGPSILRIQQVVRGDSAAYFCASSPMFLNTEAFFGQGTRLTVV.